The clone carrying this T cell receptor beta chain was detected ten times or more. Its antigen is unknown. TCRdb analysed the 5' RACE reads with MiXCR anew, one entry per CDR3 protein. The table includes approximately 100,000 distinct CDR3 sequences, 10% to 12% detected once. Time point meaning: longitudinal time-point 3. A total of 2 million PBMCs stored at -80 degrees C provided the unsorted libraries. This record comes from a study of neurological immune-mediated disorders. Study-level findings and limits: Sharing of CDR3 amino acid sequences among expanded clones across subjects was absent, suggesting private repertoires in all groups.

The CDR3 extends over 15 amino acids. Looked up from germline, CDR1 is DFQATT and CDR2 is SNEGSKA (reference sequence). V gave up 6 bases and J gave up 4 bases, with 19 bases separating them. The sequenced material came from PBMCs. The TCR sequence derives from a female donor with HTLV-1-associated myelopathy (HAM/TSP). The rearrangement uses TRBV20-1 and TRBJ2-1; the D is unclear. This chain's CDR3 is CSARPDLTPYNEQFF. CDR3 DNA sequence: TGCAGTGCCCGGCCGGACCTAACGCCTTACAATGAGCAGTTCTTC.